One sample yielded the 22 T cell receptor beta chains listed below, sequenced in a study of blood T cell repertoires in COVID-19. Sequencing used immunoSEQ multiplex PCR; TCRdb keeps in-frame clones, though not all of them. The sample lists hundreds of thousands of clones, around 84% occurring once. The specimen was peripheral blood. The origin of the receptors is a man in his forties or fifties with acute or convalescent COVID-19.

The count of this clone is one. The J gene is TRBJ1-1, the V gene TRBV5-1; TRBD1 matches at 8 bases. The germline V gene has CDR1 SGHRS and CDR2 YFSETQ. Unmatched junction bases numbered 15, after V lost 6 bases and J lost 5 bases. This CDR3 region has 16 residues. The CDR3 region has the DNA TGCGCCAGCACCGTGGCAGGGGGCGCCCCAGGGACTGAAGCTTTCTTT. Its translation: CASTVAGGAPGTEAFF.

Here the CDR3 DNA reads TGCGCCAGCAGCCCTAGGGGGCAGGAGGCTGGCTACACCTTC. Amino acid sequence: CASSPRGQEAGYTF. The genes are TRBV5-1 and TRBJ1-2; 7 bases fit TRBD1. The CDR3 sequence is 14 residues long. V trimming: 4 bases; J trimming: 7 bases; junction bases outside the gene matches: 10. Looked up from germline, CDR1 is SGHRS and CDR2 is YFSETQ.

The rearrangement joins TRBV4-1 to TRBJ2-7; D may be TRBD1 (5 bases). The CDR3 covers 15 residues. Germline V gene data show CDR1 as MGHRA and CDR2 as YSYEKL. V lost 2 bases and J lost 2, with 13 bases in between. CDR3 coding DNA: TGCGCCAGCAGCCAACGGTGGGGCCTCGCCTACGAGCAGTACTTC. It translates to CASSQRWGLAYEQYF.

This chain links TRBV18 with TRBJ1-3; 8 positions match TRBD1. V shed 4 bases, J shed 4 bases, and the junction held 6 bases outside the gene matches. Germline values: CDR1 KGHSH, CDR2 LQKENI. The CDR3 contains 15 residues. The CDR3 coding sequence is TGTGCCAGCTCACAGCAGGGGGCGAACGGAAACACCATATATTTT. Its protein is CASSQQGANGNTIYF. Based on the CDR3 plus reference TRBV18 and TRBJ1-3, the full variable domain is NAGVMQNPRHLVRRRGQEARLRCSPMKGHSHVYWYRQLPEEGLKFMVYLQKENIIDESGMPKERFSAEFPKEGPSILRIQQVVRGDSAAYFCASSQQGANGNTIYFGEGSWLTVV.

The chain recombines TRBV12-3 or TRBV12-4 with TRBJ1-4; D perhaps matches TRBD1 (5 bases). Trimming took off 5 bases at V and 8 bases at J, with 9 bases between the two ends. The CDR3 loop spans 12 amino acids. DNA for the CDR3: TGTGCCAGCAGTCGGGGGGGAGAAAAACTGTTTTTT. Translating gives CASSRGGEKLFF.

The chain has TRBV7-7 and TRBJ1-3; TRBD1 might be the D (5 bases). The CDR3 has 14 residues. Germline CDR1 is SSHAT and CDR2 is FNYEAQ (reference sequence). Trimming left V 5 bases short and J 4 bases short, with 12 bases between. The CDR3 DNA is TGTGCCAGCAGCGCAGGGTTGACAGGAAACACCATATATTTT. This codes for CASSAGLTGNTIYF.

J is TRBJ1-5 and V is TRBV5-8; unclear D gene. The CDR3 extends over 14 amino acids. Trimming shortened V by 2 bases and J by 1 base, and 7 bases separated the two germline ends. The germline gives CDR1 SGHTS, CDR2 YDEGEE. The CDR3: CASSFFRSNQPQHF. The CDR3 DNA sequence: TGTGCCAGCAGCTTCTTTCGGAGCAATCAGCCCCAGCATTTT.

The rearrangement uses TRBV15 and TRBJ2-2; 13 bases are a match to TRBD2. Germline trimming cut 3 bases from V and 6 bases from J; bases unmatched to any gene: 4. Germline V gene data show CDR1 as LNHNV and CDR2 as YYDKDF (reference sequence). The CDR3 has 16 residues. The CDR3 here is CATSSRLAGGSGELFF. CDR3 in DNA: TGTGCCACCAGCAGCCGACTAGCGGGGGGTTCCGGGGAGCTGTTTTTT.

The gene calls are TRBV2 and TRBJ2-7, with 9 bases fitting TRBD1. The CDR3 has 14 residues. CDR1 and CDR2 (germline): SNHLY, FYNNEI. After removal of 4 bases from V and 2 bases from J, the junction contained 3 bases not matched to a gene. The CDR3 region is CASSVDRGPYEQYF. The CDR3 nucleotides are TGTGCCAGCAGTGTGGACAGGGGCCCCTACGAGCAGTACTTC.

This rearrangement joins TRBV11-2 to TRBJ2-2; 8 bases align to TRBD1. CDR3 size: 16 residues. Germline V gene lookup returns CDR1 SGHAT and CDR2 FQNNGV. Germline trimming cut 4 bases from V and 7 bases from J; bases unmatched to any gene: 11. CDR3 nucleotide sequence: TGTGCCAGCAGCTCTTGGACGCAGGGGGCTGGCGGGGAGCTGTTTTTT. Translation gives CASSSWTQGAGGELFF. The whole variable domain, filled in from reference TRBV11-2 and TRBJ2-2, reads EAGVAQSPRYKIIEKRQSVAFWCNPISGHATLYWYQQILGQGPKLLIQFQNNGVVDDSQLPKDRFSAERLKGVDSTLKIQPAKLEDSAVYLCASSSWTQGAGGELFFGEGSRLTVL.

The rearrangement links TRBV15 to TRBJ1-5, with TRBD1 matching over 9 bases. V gave up 3 bases and J gave up 6 bases; unmatched junction bases: 9. The CDR3 sequence is 16 residues long. Germline V gives CDR1 LNHNV, CDR2 YYDKDF (reference sequence). CDR3 protein: CATSSPGQGPGQPQHF. The CDR3 coding sequence is TGTGCCACCAGCAGCCCCGGACAGGGGCCGGGTCAGCCCCAGCATTTT.

The chain joins TRBV4-1 to TRBJ2-7, with D maybe TRBD1 (5 bases). The germline gives CDR1 MGHRA, CDR2 YSYEKL. This CDR3 spans 15 amino acids. With 3 bases removed from V and 3 bases from J, the gap between germline ends came to 15 bases. The CDR3 DNA reads TGCGCCAGCAGCCACGCCCCGACAGAGAGCTACGAGCAGTACTTC. Its protein product is CASSHAPTESYEQYF.

The rearrangement joins TRBV4-1 to TRBJ1-6; D possibly corresponds to TRBD1 (5 bases). The V end lost 1 base, the J end lost 5 bases, and 6 bases lay between the germline ends. Germline V CDR1 and CDR2: MGHRA, YSYEKL. The CDR3 consists of 14 residues. The chain's CDR3 is CASSQAGHNSPLHF. The CDR3 DNA is TGCGCCAGCAGCCAAGCAGGGCATAATTCACCCCTCCACTTT.

This clone showed up just once. This chain links TRBV6-5 with TRBJ2-2; TRBD1 agrees at 12 bases. The CDR3 has 15 residues. The V gene's germline CDR1 is MNHEY and CDR2 SVGAGI. The V segment lost 7 bases and the J segment 6 bases; nucleotides outside the gene matches: 6. CDR3 sequence reads: CASTPGQGASGELFF. In nucleotides, the CDR3 is TGTGCCAGCACCCCGGGACAGGGGGCCTCCGGGGAGCTGTTTTTT.

The chain employs TRBV5-1 and TRBJ1-1; 7 positions agree with TRBD1. CDR3 length: 17 residues. From germline, CDR1 is SGHRS and CDR2 YFSETQ. J lost 0 bases, V lost 4 bases, and 12 bases had no gene match. CDR3 sequence (DNA): TGCGCCAGCAGCCCAAGGACAGGAAGTTTGGTGAACACTGAAGCTTTCTTT. It specifies CASSPRTGSLVNTEAFF.

This clone came up a few times. The genes are TRBV5-4 and TRBJ2-7; 8 nucleotides align to TRBD1. V shed 3 bases and J 7 bases; nucleotides not matched to a gene: 9. Per the germline V gene, CDR1 is SGHNT and CDR2 is YYREEE (reference sequence). The CDR3 is made up of 14 amino acids. The CDR3 bases are TGTGCCAGCAGCTCCGACAGGGGAAGTCGGGAGCAGTACTTC. Its translation: CASSSDRGSREQYF.

Comment on this clone: One end of the junction does not line up with germline, which may come from a read error. V and J are TRBV6-5 and TRBJ1-1; TRBD1 matches at 7 bases. Germline CDR1 MNHEY, CDR2 SVGAGI. The CDR3 length is 13 residues. The CDR3 loop reads CASSPGQARGGYF. The CDR3 DNA reads as TGTGCCAGCAGTCCAGGACAGGCCCGGGGGGGCTACTTT.

The chain combines TRBV19 with TRBJ1-5; no firm D call. V lost 2 bases, J lost 2 bases, and 10 bases lay in between. The CDR3 is 15 residues long. CDR1 LNHDA and CDR2 SQIVND come from the germline V gene (reference sequence). The CDR3 spells CASSISPRGNQPQHF. The DNA for the CDR3 is TGTGCCAGTAGTATATCCCCAAGAGGCAATCAGCCCCAGCATTTT.

The chain couples TRBV3-1 (or the pseudogene TRBV3-2) to TRBJ2-5, with TRBD2 matching 9 bases. CDR3 length: 18 amino acids. Trimming removed 1 base from V and 5 bases from J; junction bases left unmatched: 14. In germline, CDR1 is LGHDT, CDR2 YNNKEL (reference sequence). The CDR3 region is CASSQGPAGGKGWETQYF. For the CDR3, the DNA is TGTGCCAGCAGCCAAGGGCCAGCGGGGGGCAAAGGGTGGGAGACCCAGTACTTC.

This rearrangement joins TRBV6-6 to TRBJ2-5, with 7 bases matching TRBD1. This CDR3 region has 15 residues. V was pared by 6 bases and J by 5 bases, with 12 bases of the junction left unmatched. Germline CDR1 MNHNY, CDR2 SVGAGI (reference sequence). CDR3 in amino acids: CASRRDSLMKETQYF. The CDR3 DNA sequence: TGTGCCAGCAGGAGGGACAGCCTTATGAAGGAGACCCAGTACTTC.

J is TRBJ2-6 and V is TRBV3-1 (or the pseudogene TRBV3-2); 7 bases line up with TRBD1. In germline, CDR1 is LGHDT, CDR2 YNNKEL (reference sequence). CDR3 length: 17 residues. Unmatched junction bases numbered 7, after V lost 3 bases and J lost 2 bases. The CDR3 here is CASSHSTGRPGANVLTF. CDR3 coding DNA: TGTGCCAGCAGCCATTCGACAGGGCGCCCTGGGGCCAACGTCCTGACTTTC.

The chain is built from TRBV19 and TRBJ1-1; 11 nucleotides align to TRBD1. The junction had 9 bases not matched to a gene; V was cut back by 5 bases and J by 1 base. Per germline, CDR1 LNHDA and CDR2 SQIVND (reference sequence). The CDR3 runs 17 residues. The chain's CDR3 is CASSSGQGASKNTEAFF. CDR3 nucleotides: TGTGCCAGTAGTTCCGGACAGGGGGCGTCGAAGAACACTGAAGCTTTCTTT.